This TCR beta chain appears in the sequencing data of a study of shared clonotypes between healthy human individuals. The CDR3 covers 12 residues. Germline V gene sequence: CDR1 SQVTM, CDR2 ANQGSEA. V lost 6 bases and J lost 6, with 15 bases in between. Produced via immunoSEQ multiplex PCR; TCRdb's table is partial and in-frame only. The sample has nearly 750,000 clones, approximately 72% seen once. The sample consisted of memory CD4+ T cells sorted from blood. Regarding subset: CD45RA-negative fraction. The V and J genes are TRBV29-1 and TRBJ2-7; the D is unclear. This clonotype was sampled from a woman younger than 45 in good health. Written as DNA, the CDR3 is TGCAGCGTAACCCGAGCCGCTAGCGAGCAGTACTTC. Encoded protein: CSVTRAASEQYF.